This passage covers 10 T cell receptor beta chains from one sample sequenced in a study of T cell responses to AZD1222 COVID-19 vaccine. Some clones are missing from TCRdb's copy, which holds only in-frame ones; the method was immunoSEQ multiplex PCR. This table has approximately 190,000 clones, 85% to 95% appearing once. The sequenced sample was peripheral blood, obtained 28 days after the second dose of the MenACWY control vaccine. The receptors were sampled from an adult who received the MenACWY meningococcal vaccine as a control.

V usage is TRBV7-2 and J usage is TRBJ1-4; possible D gene TRBD1, 5 bases. The CDR3 loop spans 14 amino acids. Trimming stripped 5 bases from V and 9 bases from J, with 16 bases between. Per the germline V gene, CDR1 is SGHTA and CDR2 is FQGNSA. The CDR3 is CASSPLRAHKKLFF. CDR3 DNA: TGTGCCAGCAGCCCCCTCAGGGCCCACAAAAAACTGTTTTTT.

This rearrangement joins TRBV7-9 to TRBJ1-3, with 7 bases fitting TRBD1. The germline V gene has CDR1 SEHNR and CDR2 FQNEAQ (reference sequence). The CDR3 is made up of 15 amino acids. J lost 2 bases, V lost 3 bases, and 4 bases had no gene match. As DNA, the CDR3 is TGTGCCAGCAGCTTCCGTGACAGGGCTGGAAACACCATATATTTT. It specifies CASSFRDRAGNTIYF.

This clone appeared a few times. The DNA for the CDR3 is TGTGCCAGCAGTCCCCTTTCGGGACAATCTATCTCTGGAAACACCATATATTTT. Translated, it gives CASSPLSGQSISGNTIYF. The genes are TRBV6-6 and TRBJ1-3, with D maybe TRBD1 (6 bases). V lost 5 bases and J lost 0, with 20 bases in between. This CDR3 has 18 residues. Per germline, CDR1 MNHNY and CDR2 SVGAGI (reference sequence).

The rearrangement uses TRBV27 and TRBJ1-2; a weak D match, TRBD1 (5 bases). Germline V gene sequence: CDR1 MNHEY, CDR2 SMNVEV (reference sequence). Trimming pared 3 bases from V and 4 bases from J, leaving 9 bases between. The CDR3 covers 13 residues. The DNA of the CDR3 is TGTGCCAGCAGTTTGTGGGGCGCCTATGGCTACACCTTC. This gives the protein CASSLWGAYGYTF.

This clone has just one count. The chain employs TRBV7-9 and TRBJ1-1; possible D gene TRBD1, 6 bases. Germline CDR1 SEHNR, CDR2 FQNEAQ (reference sequence). CDR3 length: 14 amino acids. V lost 5 bases, J lost 4 bases, and 14 bases lay in between. CDR3 region: CASSPKGGGTEAFF. The CDR3 DNA sequence: TGTGCCAGCAGCCCGAAGGGAGGGGGCACTGAAGCTTTCTTT.

The gene calls are TRBV5-4 and TRBJ2-3, with 7 bases matching TRBD1. This CDR3 is 14 amino acids long. Germline V gives CDR1 SGHNT, CDR2 YYREEE (reference sequence). The V and J ends lost 4 bases and 5 bases, in that order; junction bases with no gene match: 7. As DNA, the CDR3 is TGTGCCAGCAGCACGGGGACAGTTAGAGATACGCAGTATTTT. Protein sequence: CASSTGTVRDTQYF.

This sequence joins TRBV29-1 and TRBJ2-3; 9 bases agree with TRBD2. Germline trimming cut 1 base from V and 6 bases from J; bases unmatched to any gene: 2. Germline CDR1 is SQVTM and CDR2 is ANQGSEA. This CDR3 has 13 amino acids. The CDR3 nucleotides are TGCAGCGTTGAAGGCGGGAGGGGTGATACGCAGTATTTT. Protein: CSVEGGRGDTQYF.

The chain uses TRBV5-4 and TRBJ2-2; no definite D call. Germline CDR1 SGHNT, CDR2 YYREEE (reference sequence). The germline V and J ends were trimmed by 5 bases and 0 bases, with 8 bases remaining between them. The CDR3 runs to 14 residues. Here the CDR3 DNA reads TGTGCCAGCAGTGGGCCTTCGAACACCGGGGAGCTGTTTTTT. Amino acid sequence: CASSGPSNTGELFF.

The genes are TRBV6-5 and TRBJ2-7; TRBD1 or TRBD2 may be the D gene (5 bases each). Germline V CDR1 and CDR2: MNHEY, SVGAGI. CDR3 size: 15 residues. Trimming shortened V by 6 bases and J by 2 bases, and 17 bases separated the two germline ends. The CDR3 DNA is TGTGCCAGCAGGAGGGGAGCGGAGCTGACCTACGAGCAGTACTTC. Its protein product is CASRRGAELTYEQYF.

This rearrangement joins TRBV19 to TRBJ1-1; no definite D call. The ends were cut back, 2 bases at V and 1 base at J, with 11 bases in the middle. The CDR3 runs 15 residues. Per the germline V gene, CDR1 is LNHDA and CDR2 is SQIVND (reference sequence). CDR3 in amino acids: CASSISWLPNTEAFF. CDR3 nucleotide sequence: TGTGCCAGTAGTATAAGTTGGCTGCCGAACACTGAAGCTTTCTTT.